One and the same sample provided the 20 T cell receptor beta chains below, sequenced in a study of cytomegalovirus exposure and HLA in healthy donors. PCR involved 60 Vbeta and 13 Jbeta primers. Clones were sequenced by immunoSEQ multiplex PCR, and TCRdb holds only the in-frame ones, with some missing. The repertoire consists of about 180,000 clones, with roughly 78% occurring once and the leading ten covering approximately 13%. Source material: PBMCs. The source is a woman in her 50s in good health and CMV-seropositive.

The gene calls are TRBV7-8 and TRBJ1-6, with 7 bases identical to TRBD1. V lost 7 bases and J lost 5; bases outside the gene matches: 5. CDR1 is SGHVS and CDR2 is FQNEAQ in the germline V gene. The CDR3 runs to 14 residues. Written as DNA, the CDR3 is TGTGCCAGCACCTTGGGACAGCATAATTCACCCCTCCACTTT. Translation gives CASTLGQHNSPLHF. The full variable domain, rest sourced from reference TRBV7-8 and TRBJ1-6, is GAGVSQSPRYKVAKRGQDVALRCDPISGHVSLFWYQQALGQGPEFLTYFQNEAQLDKSGLPSDRFFAERPEGSVSTLKIQRTQQEDSAVYLCASTLGQHNSPLHFGNGTRLTVT.

The sample holds one count of this clone. The chain couples TRBV7-8 to TRBJ2-5, with a possible D match to TRBD1 (5 bases). CDR3 size: 11 residues. V was pared by 8 bases and J by 7 bases, with 11 bases between. Germline V gene sequence: CDR1 SGHVS, CDR2 FQNEAQ. The CDR3 region is CASGAIGTQYF. The CDR3 region has the DNA TGTGCCAGCGGGGCTATTGGGACCCAGTACTTC.

V gene TRBV16 combines with J gene TRBJ1-2, with D unclear. This CDR3 is 13 amino acids long. Trimming cost V 0 bases and J 7 bases, with 9 bases left between them. Germline V gives CDR1 KGHSY, CDR2 FQNENV. DNA for the CDR3: TGTGCCAGCAGCCAATCCCCGGGAGGTGGCTACACCTTC. This gives the protein CASSQSPGGGYTF. The full variable domain, its missing parts supplied by reference TRBV16 and TRBJ1-2, is GEEVAQTPKHLVRGEGQKAKLYCAPIKGHSYVFWYQQVLKNEFKFLISFQNENVFDETGMPKERFSAKCLPNSPCSLEIQATKLEDSAVYFCASSQSPGGGYTFGSGTRLTVV.

The chain employs TRBV7-3 and TRBJ2-1; maybe TRBD2 (6 bases). The germline CDR1 and CDR2 sequences are SGHTA and FQGTGA. Trimming removed 3 bases at V and 0 bases at J, with 12 bases between. The CDR3 runs 16 residues. The CDR3 nucleotides are TGTGCCAGCAGCTTGCCGGGGGATAGCTCCTACAATGAGCAGTTCTTC. Amino acid sequence: CASSLPGDSSYNEQFF.

The chain combines TRBV4-1 with TRBJ2-7; 7 bases are a match to TRBD2. The CDR3 consists of 14 residues. V shed 2 bases, J shed 5 bases, and the junction held 6 bases outside the gene matches. The V gene's germline CDR1 is MGHRA and CDR2 YSYEKL. CDR3 nucleotides: TGCGCCAGCAGCCAATCCGGGACTATAGACGAGCAGTACTTC. As protein: CASSQSGTIDEQYF.

The V call is TRBV30, the J call TRBJ2-2, with D possibly matching TRBD1 (5 bases). The V and J ends lost 4 bases and 6 bases respectively, with 9 bases between them. The CDR3 consists of 12 residues. The germline gives CDR1 GTSNPN, CDR2 SVGIG (reference sequence). The chain's CDR3 is CAWTQGAGELFF. The CDR3 DNA reads as TGTGCCTGGACCCAGGGCGCCGGGGAGCTGTTTTTT.

V gene TRBV5-6 combines with J gene TRBJ2-7; D might be TRBD1 (5 bases). The CDR3 is made up of 14 amino acids. Trimming removed 3 bases at V and 3 bases at J, with 13 bases between. Per the germline V gene, CDR1 is SGHDT and CDR2 is YYEEEE. The CDR3, as DNA: TGTGCCAGCAGCTACGGTGAACAGGACTACGAGCAGTACTTC. Translating gives CASSYGEQDYEQYF.

This chain links TRBV7-9 with TRBJ1-3, with D maybe TRBD1 (5 bases). Germline V gene data show CDR1 as SEHNR and CDR2 as FQNEAQ (reference sequence). V gave up 5 bases and J gave up 0 bases, with 23 bases separating them. CDR3 size: 19 residues. The CDR3 DNA reads as TGTGCCAGCAGCCCGTTCATCAGGACAAGCGAAGGCTCTGGAAACACCATATATTTT. As protein: CASSPFIRTSEGSGNTIYF.

V and J are TRBV4-1 and TRBJ2-5; 8 bases are shared with TRBD1. The DNA end favors TRBJ2-7, so the J call may be wrong. Per the germline V gene, CDR1 is MGHRA and CDR2 is YSYEKL. The CDR3 extends over 16 amino acids. Written as DNA, the CDR3 is TGCGCCAGCAGCCAAGATGGGAGACAGGGGAACTACGAGCAGTACTTC. Residues: CASSQDGRQGNYEQYF.

The CDR3 sequence is CAIRAGQGLMNTEAFF. CDR3 DNA: TGTGCCATCAGGGCGGGACAGGGTCTTATGAACACTGAAGCTTTCTTT. V gene TRBV10-3 combines with J gene TRBJ1-1; 9 nucleotides align to TRBD1. V lost 6 bases, J lost 0 bases, and 8 bases stayed unmatched. The CDR3 extends over 16 amino acids. Germline V gives CDR1 ENHRY, CDR2 SYGVKD.

The chain combines TRBV5-1 with TRBJ1-6; possible D gene TRBD1, 5 bases. The CDR3 is 15 amino acids. The germline gives CDR1 SGHRS, CDR2 YFSETQ. The germline V and J ends were trimmed by 0 bases and 10 bases, with 14 bases remaining between them. For the CDR3, the DNA is TGCGCCAGCAGCTTGGCATACGGGCAGGGATCACCCCTCCACTTT. This codes for CASSLAYGQGSPLHF. Full variable domain (rest looked up from reference TRBV5-1 and TRBJ1-6): KAGVTQTPRYLIKTRGQQVTLSCSPISGHRSVSWYQQTPGQGLQFLFEYFSETQRNKGNFPGRFSGRQFSNSRSEMNVSTLELGDSALYLCASSLAYGQGSPLHFGNGTRLTVT.

The chain links TRBV28 to TRBJ1-1, with D perhaps TRBD1 (6 bases). The germline gives CDR1 MDHEN, CDR2 SYDVKM. The CDR3 loop spans 15 amino acids. V was trimmed by 6 bases and J by 7 bases, leaving 21 bases between them. The CDR3 loop reads CASRPFHREGDEAFF. CDR3 DNA: TGTGCCAGCAGACCATTTCACAGGGAGGGTGATGAAGCTTTCTTT.

This clone has just one count. The chain carries TRBV30 and TRBJ2-1; possible D gene TRBD1, 6 bases. CDR3 length: 14 residues. Trimming cost V 3 bases and J 6 bases, with 15 bases left between them. Per germline, CDR1 GTSNPN and CDR2 SVGIG (reference sequence). The CDR3 sequence is CAWSGPGQTNEQFF. CDR3 DNA: TGTGCCTGGAGCGGACCCGGACAGACCAATGAGCAGTTCTTC. The full variable domain, with the rest looked up from reference TRBV30 and TRBJ2-1, is SQTIHQWPATLVQPVGSPLSLECTVEGTSNPNLYWYRQAAGRGLQLLFYSVGIGQISSEVPQNLSASRPQDRQFILSSKKLLLSDSGFYLCAWSGPGQTNEQFFGPGTRLTVL.

In this sample, this clone turned up a few times. The chain links TRBV7-9 to TRBJ1-1, with D perhaps TRBD1 (6 bases). From germline, CDR1 is SEHNR and CDR2 FQNEAQ (reference sequence). The CDR3 is 15 residues long. The V end lost 5 bases, the J end lost 1 base, and 14 bases lay between the germline ends. The CDR3 region has the DNA TGTGCCAGCAGCCCCAGATCAGGGGCGAACACTGAAGCTTTCTTT. Its translation is CASSPRSGANTEAFF.

This chain links TRBV7-9 with TRBJ2-1, with D tentatively TRBD2 (5 bases). Trimming cost V 4 bases and J 3 bases, with 7 bases left between them. Germline CDR1 and CDR2: SEHNR and FQNEAQ (reference sequence). The CDR3 runs 13 residues. The CDR3 bases are TGTGCCAGCAGCTCGGGGAACTACAATGAGCAGTTCTTC. Its protein is CASSSGNYNEQFF.

V usage is TRBV9 and J usage is TRBJ2-2; maybe TRBD1 (6 bases). The length of the CDR3 is 16 residues. The ends were cut back, 4 bases at V and 6 bases at J, with 19 bases in the middle. The germline V gene has CDR1 SGDLS and CDR2 YYNGEE. The CDR3: CASSPQGYIRSGELFF. In DNA, the CDR3 is TGTGCCAGCAGCCCACAGGGTTATATTCGTTCCGGGGAGCTGTTTTTT.

V and J are TRBV10-3 and TRBJ2-7, with TRBD1 identical over 7 bases. Germline trimming cut 6 bases from V and 9 bases from J; bases unmatched to any gene: 8. Germline lookup yields CDR1 ENHRY and CDR2 SYGVKD. The CDR3 totals 12 residues. CDR3 residues: CAIRGTDGPQYF. CDR3 DNA sequence: TGTGCCATCAGAGGGACAGACGGGCCGCAGTACTTC.

This clone was observed a single time. The chain links TRBV19 to TRBJ2-3; 9 bases fit TRBD1. The CDR3 totals 14 residues. J lost 1 base, V lost 5 bases, and 1 base had no gene match. Germline values: CDR1 LNHDA, CDR2 SQIVND (reference sequence). As DNA, the CDR3 is TGTGCCAGTAGTCGGGACAGGGGCACAGATACGCAGTATTTT. Its translation is CASSRDRGTDTQYF.

The CDR3, as DNA: TGCAGCGCTGGGGGGGGTCGTGTGACAGATACGCAGTATTTT. Its translation is CSAGGGRVTDTQYF. This chain joins TRBV29-1 and TRBJ2-3, with 7 bases identical to TRBD2. The V segment lost 7 bases and the J segment 3 bases; nucleotides outside the gene matches: 10. The germline V gene has CDR1 SQVTM and CDR2 ANQGSEA. The CDR3 has 14 residues.

V is TRBV5-1 and J is TRBJ2-5; D perhaps matches TRBD2 (6 bases). Germline V gene lookup returns CDR1 SGHRS and CDR2 YFSETQ. CDR3 length: 17 residues. V lost 3 bases and J lost 2, with 20 bases in between. CDR3 region: CASSSWDGGGLQETQYF. Written as DNA, the CDR3 is TGCGCCAGCAGCTCATGGGACGGCGGAGGGTTGCAAGAGACCCAGTACTTC.